A single sample is the source of the 3 T cell receptor beta chains below, sequenced in a study of cytomegalovirus exposure and HLA in healthy donors (dated by TCRdb to the late 2010s). Library preparation employed the immunoSEQ multiplex PCR assay. For the multiplex PCR, a mixture combining 60 forward primers for TCR Vbeta segments and 13 reverse primers for TCR Jbeta segments was used. TCRdb took this table from immuneACCESS and kept in-frame rearrangements with V and J called. Such tables lack part of the clones; where checked against another copy, unresolved V genes explain under half of the gap, and the rest is unexplained. The sample data list roughly 190,000 clones, and 70% to 80% of these were observed just once. The ten largest clones take up about 14% of the sample. The sample consisted of PBMCs. These receptors all stem from a woman in her 30s in good health and CMV-seropositive.

This clone appeared a single time. This chain connects TRBV30 to TRBJ1-1, with D maybe TRBD1 (5 bases). Between the trimmed V and J ends, which lost 0 bases and 0 bases, there was a span of 8 bases. CDR1 is GTSNPN, CDR2 SVGIG, per germline (reference sequence). This CDR3 has 14 amino acids. CDR3 DNA: TGTGCCTGGAGTGTAGGGGCCATGAACACTGAAGCTTTCTTT. Residues: CAWSVGAMNTEAFF.

The genes are TRBV6-1 and TRBJ2-6, with no clear D. Trimming took off 1 base at V and 0 bases at J, with 4 bases between the two ends. The CDR3 is made up of 15 amino acids. Germline CDR1 is MNHNS and CDR2 is SASEGT. The CDR3 DNA follows: TGTGCCAGCAGTGAAGACAGCTCTGGGGCCAACGTCCTGACTTTC. The encoded protein is CASSEDSSGANVLTF.

As regards this clone: Other DNA sequences within the sample encode an identical CDR3. The CDR3 DNA is TGCAGCGTTGATTCAAGCGGGAAGACGGATACGCAGTATTTT. Translated: CSVDSSGKTDTQYF. The V call is TRBV29-1, the J call TRBJ2-3, with 7 bases that match TRBD2. The V segment lost 3 bases and the J segment 6 bases; nucleotides outside the gene matches: 9. This CDR3 comprises 14 residues. The germline CDR1 and CDR2 sequences are SQVTM and ANQGSEA.